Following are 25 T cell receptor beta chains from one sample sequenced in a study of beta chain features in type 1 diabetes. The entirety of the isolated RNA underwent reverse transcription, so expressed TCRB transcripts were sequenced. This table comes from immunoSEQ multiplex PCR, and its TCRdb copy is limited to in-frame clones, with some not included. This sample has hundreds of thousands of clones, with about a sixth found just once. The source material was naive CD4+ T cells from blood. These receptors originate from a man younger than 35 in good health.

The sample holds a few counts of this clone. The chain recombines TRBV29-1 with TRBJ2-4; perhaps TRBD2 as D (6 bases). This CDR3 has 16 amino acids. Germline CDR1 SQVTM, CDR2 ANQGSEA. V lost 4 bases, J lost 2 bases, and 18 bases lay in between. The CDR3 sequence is CSVVPEGGLTKNIQYF. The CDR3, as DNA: TGCAGCGTTGTGCCGGAGGGAGGACTAACCAAAAACATTCAGTACTTC.

The CDR3, as DNA: TGTGCCAGCAGCCCGAATCTGGCTGAAGCTTTCTTT. Amino acid sequence: CASSPNLAEAFF. The V call is TRBV28, the J call TRBJ1-1; D call uncertain. The germline gives CDR1 MDHEN, CDR2 SYDVKM. The CDR3 is 12 amino acids. V was shortened by 6 bases and J by 6 bases, with 11 bases between the two germline ends. The whole variable domain, remainder taken from reference TRBV28 and TRBJ1-1, is DVKVTQSSRYLVKRTGEKVFLECVQDMDHENMFWYRQDPGLGLRLIYFSYDVKMKEKGDIPEGYSVSREKKERFSLILESASTNQTSMYLCASSPNLAEAFFGQGTRLTVV.

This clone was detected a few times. CDR3 loop: CASSFRRESNEQFF. The CDR3 nucleotides read TGTGCCAGCAGTTTCAGACGTGAAAGCAATGAGCAGTTCTTC. The chain recombines TRBV27 with TRBJ2-1, with D unresolved. The CDR3 covers 14 residues. V shed 3 bases and J shed 6 bases, with 12 bases lying between them. In germline, CDR1 is MNHEY, CDR2 SMNVEV (reference sequence).

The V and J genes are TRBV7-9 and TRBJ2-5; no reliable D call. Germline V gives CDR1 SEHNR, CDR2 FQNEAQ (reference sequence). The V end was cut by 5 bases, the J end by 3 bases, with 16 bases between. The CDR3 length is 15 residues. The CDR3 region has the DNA TGTGCCAGCAGCCCACCTCGGGCAGCAGAAGAGACCCAGTACTTC. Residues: CASSPPRAAEETQYF.

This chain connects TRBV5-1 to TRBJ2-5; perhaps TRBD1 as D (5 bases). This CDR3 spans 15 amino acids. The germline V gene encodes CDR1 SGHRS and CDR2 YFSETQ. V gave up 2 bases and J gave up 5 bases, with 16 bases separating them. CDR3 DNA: TGCGCCAGCAGCTTTATCCCCCAGGGCCAGGAGACCCAGTACTTC. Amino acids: CASSFIPQGQETQYF.

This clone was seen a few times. The CDR3 is CASSLRGALKDEQFF. CDR3 sequence (DNA): TGTGCCAGCAGTTTAAGAGGGGCCCTAAAGGATGAGCAGTTCTTC. The gene calls are TRBV27 and TRBJ2-1; the D call may be TRBD1 or TRBD2 (5 bases each). Germline V gene sequence: CDR1 MNHEY, CDR2 SMNVEV (reference sequence). The CDR3 totals 15 residues. V lost 2 bases, J lost 8 bases, and 16 bases lay in between.

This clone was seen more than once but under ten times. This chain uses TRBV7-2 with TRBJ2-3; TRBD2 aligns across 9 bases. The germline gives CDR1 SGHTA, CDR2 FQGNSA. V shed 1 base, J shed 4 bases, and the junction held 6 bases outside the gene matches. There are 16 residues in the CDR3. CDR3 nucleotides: TGTGCCAGCAGCTTAGGCGGGAGGGCCGTCGCAGATACGCAGTATTTT. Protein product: CASSLGGRAVADTQYF.

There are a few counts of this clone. The chain's CDR3 is CASSLRYNEQFF. The CDR3 bases are TGTGCCAGCAGTTTGCGCTACAATGAGCAGTTCTTC. The chain has TRBV28 and TRBJ2-1; D unresolved. The germline gives CDR1 MDHEN, CDR2 SYDVKM. Trimming pared 3 bases from V and 3 bases from J, leaving 3 bases between. The CDR3 runs to 12 residues. Full variable domain (rest looked up from reference TRBV28 and TRBJ2-1): DVKVTQSSRYLVKRTGEKVFLECVQDMDHENMFWYRQDPGLGLRLIYFSYDVKMKEKGDIPEGYSVSREKKERFSLILESASTNQTSMYLCASSLRYNEQFFGPGTRLTVL.

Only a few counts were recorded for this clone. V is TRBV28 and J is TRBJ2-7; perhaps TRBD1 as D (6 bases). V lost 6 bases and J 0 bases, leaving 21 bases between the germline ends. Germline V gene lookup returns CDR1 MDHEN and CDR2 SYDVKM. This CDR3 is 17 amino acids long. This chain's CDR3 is CASSLHRAKQPSYEQYF. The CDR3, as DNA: TGTGCCAGCAGCTTGCACAGGGCTAAGCAGCCCTCCTACGAGCAGTACTTC.

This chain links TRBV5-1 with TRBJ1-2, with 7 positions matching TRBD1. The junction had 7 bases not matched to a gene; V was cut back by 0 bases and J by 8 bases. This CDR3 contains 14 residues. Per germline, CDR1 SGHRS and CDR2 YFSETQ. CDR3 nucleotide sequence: TGCGCCAGCAGCTTGGACAGGGACAGTTGGGGCTACACCTTC. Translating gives CASSLDRDSWGYTF.

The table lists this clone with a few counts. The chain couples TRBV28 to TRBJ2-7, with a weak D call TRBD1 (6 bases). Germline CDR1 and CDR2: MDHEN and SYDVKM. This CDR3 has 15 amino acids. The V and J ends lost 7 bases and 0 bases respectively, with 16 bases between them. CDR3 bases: TGTGCCAGCAATGGGTATGGACAGAGCTCCTACGAGCAGTACTTC. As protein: CASNGYGQSSYEQYF.

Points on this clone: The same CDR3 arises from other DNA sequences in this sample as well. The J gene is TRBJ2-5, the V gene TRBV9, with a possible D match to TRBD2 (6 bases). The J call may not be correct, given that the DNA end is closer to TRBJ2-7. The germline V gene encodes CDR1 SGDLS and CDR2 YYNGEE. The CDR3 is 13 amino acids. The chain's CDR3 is CASSVSGGYEQYF. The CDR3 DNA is TGTGCCAGCAGCGTATCCGGGGGTTACGAGCAGTACTTC.

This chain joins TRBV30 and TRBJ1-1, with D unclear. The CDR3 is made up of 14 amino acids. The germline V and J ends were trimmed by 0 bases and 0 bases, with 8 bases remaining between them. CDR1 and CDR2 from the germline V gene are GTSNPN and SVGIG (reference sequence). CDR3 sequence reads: CAWSVLRLNTEAFF. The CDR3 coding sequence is TGTGCCTGGAGTGTACTCAGGTTGAACACTGAAGCTTTCTTT.

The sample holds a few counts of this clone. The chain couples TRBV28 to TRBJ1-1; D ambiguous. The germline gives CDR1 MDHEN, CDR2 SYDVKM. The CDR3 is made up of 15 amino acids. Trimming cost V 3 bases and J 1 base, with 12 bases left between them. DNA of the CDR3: TGTGCCAGCAGTTTTTCTGGGTACGAGAACACTGAAGCTTTCTTT. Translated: CASSFSGYENTEAFF.

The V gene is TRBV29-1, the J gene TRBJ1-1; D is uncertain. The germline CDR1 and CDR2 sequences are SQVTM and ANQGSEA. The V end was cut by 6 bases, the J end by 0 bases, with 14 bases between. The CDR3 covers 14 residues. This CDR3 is CSVDRPAMNTEAFF. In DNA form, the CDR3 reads TGCAGCGTGGACCGCCCAGCTATGAACACTGAAGCTTTCTTT.

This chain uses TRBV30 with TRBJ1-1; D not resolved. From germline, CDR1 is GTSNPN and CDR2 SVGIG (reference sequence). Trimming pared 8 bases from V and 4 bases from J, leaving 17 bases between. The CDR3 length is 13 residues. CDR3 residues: CANGGPWGTEAFF. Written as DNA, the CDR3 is TGTGCCAACGGAGGGCCCTGGGGCACTGAAGCTTTCTTT.

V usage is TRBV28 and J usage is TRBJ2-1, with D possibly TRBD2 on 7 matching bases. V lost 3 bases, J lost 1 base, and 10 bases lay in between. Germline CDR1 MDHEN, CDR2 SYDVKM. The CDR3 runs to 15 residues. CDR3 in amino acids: CASSLRGPSYNEQFF. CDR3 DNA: TGTGCCAGCAGTTTGCGGGGGCCATCCTACAATGAGCAGTTCTTC.

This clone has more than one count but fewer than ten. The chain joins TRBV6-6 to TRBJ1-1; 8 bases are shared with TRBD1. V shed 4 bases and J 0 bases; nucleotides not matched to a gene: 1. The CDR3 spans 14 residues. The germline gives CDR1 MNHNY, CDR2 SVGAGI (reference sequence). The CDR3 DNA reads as TGTGCCAGCAGTTGGGACAGGTTGAACACTGAAGCTTTCTTT. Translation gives CASSWDRLNTEAFF.

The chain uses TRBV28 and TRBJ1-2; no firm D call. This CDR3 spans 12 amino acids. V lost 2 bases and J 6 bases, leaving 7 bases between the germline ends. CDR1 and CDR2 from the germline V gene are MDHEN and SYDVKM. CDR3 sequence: CASSLLRNGYTF. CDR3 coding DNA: TGTGCCAGCAGTTTACTTCGAAATGGCTACACCTTC.

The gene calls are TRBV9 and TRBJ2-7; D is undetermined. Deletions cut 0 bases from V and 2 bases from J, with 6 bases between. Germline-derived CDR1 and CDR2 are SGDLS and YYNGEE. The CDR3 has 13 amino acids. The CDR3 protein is CASSVEDAYEQYF. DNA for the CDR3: TGTGCCAGCAGCGTAGAGGACGCCTACGAGCAGTACTTC.

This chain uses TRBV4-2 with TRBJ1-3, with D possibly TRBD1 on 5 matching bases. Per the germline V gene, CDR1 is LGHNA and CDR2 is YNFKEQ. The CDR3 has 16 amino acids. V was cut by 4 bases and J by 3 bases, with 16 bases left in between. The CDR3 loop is CASSRPPGGIGNTIYF. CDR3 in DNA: TGTGCCAGCAGCCGTCCTCCCGGGGGAATTGGAAACACCATATATTTT.

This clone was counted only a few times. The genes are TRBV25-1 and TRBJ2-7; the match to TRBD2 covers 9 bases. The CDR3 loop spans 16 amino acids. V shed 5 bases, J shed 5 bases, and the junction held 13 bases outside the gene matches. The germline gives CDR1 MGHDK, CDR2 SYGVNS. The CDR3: CASSIGGRASGHEQYF. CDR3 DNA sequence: TGTGCCAGCAGTATCGGCGGGAGGGCCTCGGGACACGAGCAGTACTTC.

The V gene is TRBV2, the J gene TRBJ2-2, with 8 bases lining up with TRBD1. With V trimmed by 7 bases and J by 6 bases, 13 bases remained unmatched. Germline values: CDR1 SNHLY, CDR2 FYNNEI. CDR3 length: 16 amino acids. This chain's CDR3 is CASNPLAGGWPGELFF. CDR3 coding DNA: TGTGCCAGCAACCCGCTCGCAGGGGGCTGGCCCGGGGAGCTGTTTTTT.

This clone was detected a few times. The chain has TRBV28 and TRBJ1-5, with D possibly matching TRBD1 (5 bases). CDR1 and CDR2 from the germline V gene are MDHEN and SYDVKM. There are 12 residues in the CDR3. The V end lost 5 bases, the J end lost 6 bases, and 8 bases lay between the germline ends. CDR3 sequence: CASSRGLQPQHF. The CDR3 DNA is TGTGCCAGCAGTCGGGGCCTTCAGCCCCAGCATTTT.

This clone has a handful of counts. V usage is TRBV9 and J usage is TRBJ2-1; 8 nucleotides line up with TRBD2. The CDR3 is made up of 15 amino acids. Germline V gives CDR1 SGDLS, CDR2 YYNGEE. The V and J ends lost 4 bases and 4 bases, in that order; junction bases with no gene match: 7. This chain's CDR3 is CASSPRGAGYNEQFF. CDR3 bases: TGTGCCAGCAGCCCGCGGGGGGCGGGGTACAATGAGCAGTTCTTC. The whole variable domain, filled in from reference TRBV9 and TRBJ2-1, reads DSGVTQTPKHLITATGQRVTLRCSPRSGDLSVYWYQQSLDQGLQFLIQYYNGEERAKGNILERFSAQQFPDLHSELNLSSLELGDSALYFCASSPRGAGYNEQFFGPGTRLTVL.